Following are 17 T cell receptor beta chains from one sample sequenced in a study of multiple sclerosis patients with progressive multifocal leukoencephalopathy. Clones were sequenced by immunoSEQ multiplex PCR, and TCRdb holds only the in-frame ones, with some missing. The table records 25,000 to 35,000 clones, roughly 91% of them present only once. Sample time point: before natalizumab initiation. Specimen: PBMCs. The receptors were sampled from a human donor with multiple sclerosis.

In its sample, this clone was seen a few times. CDR3 protein: CASSLAGGADTQYF. The CDR3 bases are TGCGCCAGCAGCTTGGCGGGGGGCGCAGATACGCAGTATTTT. The chain combines TRBV5-1 with TRBJ2-3; tentative D call: TRBD2 (7 bases). CDR1 is SGHRS and CDR2 is YFSETQ in the germline V gene. V lost 0 bases to trimming and J lost 4 bases, with 9 bases between them. This CDR3 spans 14 amino acids.

The genes are TRBV19 and TRBJ2-1; no clear D. Per germline, CDR1 LNHDA and CDR2 SQIVND (reference sequence). The V end was cut by 3 bases, the J end by 0 bases, with 6 bases between. The CDR3 loop spans 14 amino acids. This CDR3 is CASSMESSYNEQFF. Written as DNA, the CDR3 is TGTGCCAGTAGTATGGAGAGCTCCTACAATGAGCAGTTCTTC. Together with reference TRBV19 and TRBJ2-1, the CDR3 gives the full variable domain: DGGITQSPKYLFRKEGQNVTLSCEQNLNHDAMYWYRQDPGQGLRLIYYSQIVNDFQKGDIAEGYSVSREKKESFPLTVTSAQKNPTAFYLCASSMESSYNEQFFGPGTRLTVL.

J is TRBJ2-3 and V is TRBV4-3; TRBD2 aligns across 8 bases. Trimming took 0 bases from V and 4 from J; bases not matched to a gene: 6. The CDR3 length is 16 residues. Germline V gene data show CDR1 as LGHNA and CDR2 as YSLEER. CDR3 nucleotide sequence: TGCGCCAGCAGCCAAGAGGGACTAGGGTTTTCAGATACGCAGTATTTT. Its protein is CASSQEGLGFSDTQYF.

The rearrangement joins TRBV7-9 to TRBJ1-1; weak D call: TRBD1 (6 bases). Germline V gives CDR1 SEHNR, CDR2 FQNEAQ (reference sequence). The CDR3 totals 17 residues. V lost 8 bases and J 2 bases, leaving 24 bases between the germline ends. The CDR3 DNA reads TGTGCCAGCGGGACGACTGGGGGCTACCTTGGCAACACTGAAGCTTTCTTT. It is translated as CASGTTGGYLGNTEAFF.

The chain carries TRBV29-1 and TRBJ1-5; TRBD1 might be the D (6 bases). The V and J ends lost 4 bases and 0 bases respectively, with 10 bases between them. CDR1 SQVTM and CDR2 ANQGSEA come from the germline V gene. The CDR3 runs 14 residues. CDR3 bases: TGCAGCGTTGTGGCAGGGGATAGCAATCAGCCCCAGCATTTT. Amino acid sequence: CSVVAGDSNQPQHF.

The chain links TRBV5-6 to TRBJ1-1; D gene uncertain. V was pared by 2 bases and J by 1 base, with 9 bases between. Germline loops: CDR1 SGHDT, CDR2 YYEEEE. The length of the CDR3 is 14 residues. CDR3 protein: CASSFPSSNTEAFF. The CDR3 DNA sequence: TGTGCCAGCAGCTTCCCAAGTTCGAACACTGAAGCTTTCTTT.

The rearrangement links TRBV6-1 to TRBJ1-2; D not resolved. The CDR3 consists of 12 residues. Germline CDR1 reads MNHNS; CDR2 reads SASEGT. Trimming removed 7 bases from V and 5 bases from J, with 11 bases in between. CDR3 in amino acids: CASTEKGYGYTF. The CDR3 DNA reads as TGTGCCAGCACTGAGAAGGGATATGGCTACACCTTC.

This clone appeared a single time. The chain is built from TRBV19 and TRBJ1-1; D gene ambiguous. This CDR3 region has 14 residues. In germline, CDR1 is LNHDA, CDR2 SQIVND (reference sequence). Trimming removed 6 bases from V and 0 bases from J, with 11 bases in between. The CDR3 sequence: CASRVRLMNTEAFF. The CDR3 DNA follows: TGTGCCAGTAGGGTTAGGCTTATGAACACTGAAGCTTTCTTT.

The chain recombines TRBV5-1 with TRBJ2-2; TRBD2 aligns across 12 bases. Trimming took 5 bases from V and 6 from J; bases not matched to a gene: 8. Germline V gives CDR1 SGHRS, CDR2 YFSETQ. CDR3 length equals 16 residues. This CDR3 reads CASSSLAGGLAGELFF. The CDR3 region has the DNA TGCGCCAGCAGTTCCCTAGCGGGGGGGCTCGCCGGGGAGCTGTTTTTT.

This rearrangement joins TRBV7-2 to TRBJ2-1, with 7 positions matching TRBD2. V lost 1 base, J lost 4 bases, and 7 bases stayed unmatched. The CDR3 spans 16 residues. Per the germline V gene, CDR1 is SGHTA and CDR2 is FQGNSA. The CDR3 sequence: CASSLEGTKVYNEQFF. DNA for the CDR3: TGTGCCAGCAGCTTAGAAGGGACTAAGGTTTACAATGAGCAGTTCTTC.

V and J are TRBV11-2 and TRBJ1-3; 7 nucleotides align to TRBD1. Germline V gene data show CDR1 as SGHAT and CDR2 as FQNNGV. The CDR3 runs 15 residues. J gave up 3 bases and V 1 base, and 3 bases lay outside the gene matches. This CDR3 is CASSLVTGFGNTIYF. For the CDR3, the DNA is TGTGCCAGCAGCTTAGTGACAGGGTTTGGAAACACCATATATTTT.

This clone occurred a few times. The chain links TRBV5-1 to TRBJ2-2; TRBD1 matches at 7 bases. This CDR3 has 16 residues. CDR1 is SGHRS and CDR2 is YFSETQ in the germline V gene. Unmatched junction bases numbered 8, after V lost 2 bases and J lost 4 bases. CDR3 sequence: CASSLRETGVTGELFF. DNA of the CDR3: TGCGCCAGCAGCTTAAGGGAAACAGGGGTCACCGGGGAGCTGTTTTTT.

J is TRBJ2-3 and V is TRBV2, with 8 positions matching TRBD1. Trimming cost V 8 bases and J 1 base; bases outside gene matches: 5. Per germline, CDR1 SNHLY and CDR2 FYNNEI. CDR3 length equals 14 residues. CDR3 protein: CASDLTGGTDTQYF. As DNA, the CDR3 is TGTGCCAGCGATCTGACAGGGGGCACAGATACGCAGTATTTT.

This chain connects TRBV4-3 to TRBJ1-1; D is ambiguous. The CDR3 consists of 15 residues. Germline V gene sequence: CDR1 LGHNA, CDR2 YSLEER. V lost 5 bases, J lost 2 bases, and 15 bases lay in between. The DNA of the CDR3 is TGCGCCAGCAGCACTCGGTATGCGGGAAACACTGAAGCTTTCTTT. It translates to CASSTRYAGNTEAFF.

The chain carries TRBV6-5 and TRBJ1-2; 10 nucleotides match TRBD1. The CDR3 sequence is 15 residues long. CDR1 MNHEY and CDR2 SVGAGI come from the germline V gene. V lost 0 bases, J lost 8 bases, and 6 bases stayed unmatched. CDR3 protein: CASSYSTGGAKGYTF. The CDR3 DNA is TGTGCCAGCAGTTACTCGACAGGGGGCGCGAAGGGCTACACCTTC.

The chain links TRBV29-1 to TRBJ1-5; TRBD1 matches 7 bases. The V gene's germline CDR1 is SQVTM and CDR2 ANQGSEA. CDR3 length: 14 amino acids. V trimming: 4 bases; J trimming: 2 bases; junction bases outside the gene matches: 5. CDR3 DNA sequence: TGCAGCGTTGTCGAGGGGGCAGGCAATCAGCCCCAGCATTTT. Amino acids: CSVVEGAGNQPQHF.

The sample holds one count of this clone. This sequence joins TRBV19 and TRBJ2-2; D possibly uses TRBD1 or TRBD2 (6 bases each). Germline V gene sequence: CDR1 LNHDA, CDR2 SQIVND (reference sequence). The V gene lost 3 bases and the J gene lost 5 bases, with 10 bases spanning the gap. This CDR3 region has 14 residues. Here the CDR3 reads CASSIGGFTGELFF. CDR3 coding DNA: TGTGCCAGTAGTATCGGGGGCTTTACCGGGGAGCTGTTTTTT.